Detailed here is one TCR beta chain. The data originate from a study of blood T cell repertoires in COVID-19. The wider study: Acute and convalescent COVID-19 specimens originated in the United States, Italy and Spain. Nucleic acid was either cDNA or gDNA, and it came from T cells, B-cell-depleted T cells, or PBMCs.

Seattle's cohort entered during active infection and was followed longitudinally. Trimming left V 3 bases short and J 0 bases short, with 10 bases between. CDR3 length: 14 amino acids. Germline lookup yields CDR1 GTSNPN and CDR2 SVGIG (reference sequence). Assay used: immunoSEQ multiplex PCR; TCRdb lists only in-frame clones, some missing. This sample has about 140,000 clones; about 83% occur once, and the top ten carry under 10%. The specimen sequenced was peripheral blood. The TCR comes from a man aged 25-45 years with COVID-19, enrolled during active disease. This chain links TRBV30 with TRBJ2-3; D gene uncertain. CDR3 nucleotides: TGTGCCTGGAGGGGCGTTGCTAGCACAGATACGCAGTATTTT. It specifies CAWRGVASTDTQYF.